The rows below give T cell receptor beta chains drawn from one sample of a study of blood T cells in healthy people across ages. TCRdb fed the 5' RACE reads into MiXCR, producing one record per CDR3 protein. The table has roughly 800,000 distinct CDR3 sequences, 58% seen once. The sample taken for sequencing was blood. These receptors all stem from a man younger than 40 in good health. The CDR3 runs from the conserved cysteine through the conserved F or W. Fields, in order: J gene, D gene, V gene, clone size, CDR3 protein, CDR3 DNA. A D gene is named only where the DNA matches it firmly. The size field is filled for only some rows; it gives once, few, many or a size class.

j_gene: TRBJ1-1
d_gene: TRBD1
v_gene: TRBV7-8
abundance: NA
CDR3aa: CASSYRGPDTEAFF
CDR3nt: TGTGCCAGCAGCTACAGGGGCCCGGACACTGAAGCTTTCTTT

j_gene: TRBJ2-7
d_gene: TRBD1
v_gene: TRBV2
abundance: NA
CDR3aa: CASRDRDRGPREQYF
CDR3nt: TGTGCCAGCAGAGACCGGGACAGGGGGCCTCGCGAGCAGTACTTC

j_gene: TRBJ2-7
d_gene: TRBD2
v_gene: TRBV3-1
abundance: few
CDR3aa: CASSQEPREGTYEQYF
CDR3nt: TGTGCCAGCAGCCAAGAACCCAGGGAGGGAACCTACGAGCAGTACTTC

j_gene: TRBJ2-5
d_gene: TRBD2
v_gene: TRBV7-6
abundance: NA
CDR3aa: CASSLPAGGQNEETQYF
CDR3nt: TGTGCCAGCAGCCTCCCAGCGGGGGGGCAAAATGAAGAGACCCAGTACTTC

j_gene: TRBJ2-5
d_gene: NA
v_gene: TRBV7-8
abundance: once
CDR3aa: CASSPGAGPGETQYF
CDR3nt: TGTGCCAGCAGCCCCGGCGCAGGCCCTGGGGAGACCCAGTACTTC

j_gene: TRBJ1-5
d_gene: NA
v_gene: TRBV3-1
abundance: few
CDR3aa: CASNYRDTGVNQPQHF
CDR3nt: TGTGCCAGCAATTACCGGGACACCGGCGTCAATCAGCCCCAGCATTTT

j_gene: TRBJ2-7
d_gene: TRBD2
v_gene: TRBV14
abundance: few
CDR3aa: CASSQAQRGVMYEQYF
CDR3nt: TGTGCCAGCAGCCAGGCCCAGCGGGGGGTAATGTACGAGCAGTACTTC

j_gene: TRBJ2-1
d_gene: TRBD2
v_gene: TRBV20-1
abundance: NA
CDR3aa: CSAGFRLAGEMGNEQFF
CDR3nt: TGCAGTGCAGGTTTTAGACTAGCGGGAGAAATGGGCAATGAGCAGTTCTTC

j_gene: TRBJ2-1
d_gene: TRBD2
v_gene: TRBV3-1
abundance: NA
CDR3aa: CASSPAGGGNEQFF
CDR3nt: TGTGCCAGCAGCCCAGCGGGAGGGGGGAATGAGCAGTTCTTC

j_gene: TRBJ2-7
d_gene: NA
v_gene: TRBV7-8
abundance: few
CDR3aa: CASSLALGGEQYF
CDR3nt: TGTGCCAGCAGCTTAGCCCTGGGGGGCGAGCAGTACTTC

j_gene: TRBJ2-7
d_gene: TRBD2
v_gene: TRBV7-2
abundance: NA
CDR3aa: CASSPTSGAYPYEQYF
CDR3nt: TGTGCCAGCAGCCCCACTAGCGGAGCTTACCCTTACGAGCAGTACTTC

j_gene: TRBJ2-5
d_gene: TRBD2
v_gene: TRBV4-2
abundance: many
CDR3aa: CASSREREGETQYF
CDR3nt: TGTGCCAGCAGCCGTGAGCGGGAGGGAGAGACCCAGTACTTC

j_gene: TRBJ2-7
d_gene: TRBD2
v_gene: TRBV10-3
abundance: NA
CDR3aa: CAASGRDDEQYF
CDR3nt: TGTGCCGCTAGCGGGAGGGATGACGAGCAGTACTTC

j_gene: TRBJ2-1
d_gene: TRBD2
v_gene: TRBV5-1
abundance: NA
CDR3aa: CASSVWTSGYNEQFF
CDR3nt: TGCGCCAGCAGTGTGTGGACTAGCGGCTACAATGAGCAGTTCTTC

j_gene: TRBJ2-5
d_gene: NA
v_gene: TRBV30
abundance: NA
CDR3aa: CAWNKGLETQYF
CDR3nt: TGTGCCTGGAATAAAGGGCTAGAGACCCAGTACTTC

j_gene: TRBJ1-1
d_gene: NA
v_gene: TRBV6-5
abundance: NA
CDR3aa: CASIPGSNLNTEAFF
CDR3nt: TGTGCCAGCATCCCAGGGTCCAACCTGAACACTGAAGCTTTCTTT

j_gene: TRBJ2-3
d_gene: TRBD2
v_gene: TRBV4-1
abundance: once
CDR3aa: CASSQSPSGLTTTDTQYF
CDR3nt: TGCGCCAGCAGCCAATCTCCTAGCGGACTAACAACCACAGATACGCAGTATTTT

j_gene: TRBJ2-1
d_gene: NA
v_gene: TRBV20-1
abundance: NA
CDR3aa: CSASQQGREQFF
CDR3nt: TGCAGTGCTAGCCAACAGGGTAGAGAGCAGTTCTTC

j_gene: TRBJ2-1
d_gene: TRBD2
v_gene: TRBV5-1
abundance: once
CDR3aa: CASSLVPGTSGVDEQFF
CDR3nt: TGCGCCAGCAGCTTGGTACCCGGGACTAGCGGGGTCGATGAGCAGTTCTTC

j_gene: TRBJ2-7
d_gene: NA
v_gene: TRBV7-9
abundance: NA
CDR3aa: CASSRLQSSYNEQYF
CDR3nt: TGTGCCAGCAGCCGATTACAGAGCTCCTACAATGAGCAGTACTTC

j_gene: TRBJ2-5
d_gene: TRBD1
v_gene: TRBV5-1
abundance: few
CDR3aa: CASSWTGNPQETQYF
CDR3nt: TGCGCCAGCAGCTGGACAGGGAACCCTCAGGAGACCCAGTACTTC

j_gene: TRBJ2-1
d_gene: NA
v_gene: TRBV7-2
abundance: NA
CDR3aa: CASSLVGTQFF
CDR3nt: TGTGCCAGCAGCTTAGTAGGGACCCAGTTCTTC

j_gene: TRBJ2-5
d_gene: NA
v_gene: TRBV4-3
abundance: NA
CDR3aa: CASSQDLVGFDGNLETQYF
CDR3nt: TGCGCCAGCAGCCAAGATCTCGTAGGGTTTGATGGTAATCTGGAGACCCAGTACTTC

j_gene: TRBJ2-1
d_gene: TRBD2
v_gene: TRBV6-2/TRBV6-3
abundance: NA
CDR3aa: CASSYRTSGGSSYNEQFF
CDR3nt: TGTGCCAGCAGTTACCGGACTAGCGGAGGGAGCTCCTACAATGAGCAGTTCTTC

j_gene: TRBJ1-1
d_gene: NA
v_gene: TRBV5-1
abundance: NA
CDR3aa: CASSLGWSEAFF
CDR3nt: TGCGCCAGCAGCCTAGGGTGGTCTGAAGCTTTCTTT

j_gene: TRBJ2-5
d_gene: NA
v_gene: TRBV4-1
abundance: NA
CDR3aa: CASSPGELMQETQYF
CDR3nt: TGCGCCAGCAGCCCCGGAGAGTTAATGCAGGAGACCCAGTACTTC

j_gene: TRBJ2-1
d_gene: TRBD1
v_gene: TRBV7-2
abundance: NA
CDR3aa: CASSLVQGVYNEQFF
CDR3nt: TGTGCCAGCAGCTTAGTACAGGGGGTTTACAATGAGCAGTTCTTC

j_gene: TRBJ2-5
d_gene: NA
v_gene: TRBV24-1
abundance: NA
CDR3aa: CATRAAGTQETQYF
CDR3nt: TGTGCCACCCGTGCCGCAGGGACTCAAGAGACCCAGTACTTC

j_gene: TRBJ1-1
d_gene: NA
v_gene: TRBV18
abundance: few
CDR3aa: CASSPNEGEMNTEAFF
CDR3nt: TGTGCCAGCTCACCGAACGAGGGAGAGATGAACACTGAAGCTTTCTTT

j_gene: TRBJ2-7
d_gene: NA
v_gene: TRBV7-9
abundance: few
CDR3aa: CASSLVDKQYF
CDR3nt: TGTGCCAGCAGCTTAGTGGACAAGCAGTACTTC

j_gene: TRBJ1-1
d_gene: TRBD1
v_gene: TRBV6-5
abundance: NA
CDR3aa: CASRRYWTGGTEAFF
CDR3nt: TGTGCCAGCAGGCGCTATTGGACAGGGGGGACTGAAGCTTTCTTT

j_gene: TRBJ2-2
d_gene: TRBD1
v_gene: TRBV4-1
abundance: NA
CDR3aa: CASSQNRGRTGELFF
CDR3nt: TGCGCCAGCAGCCAGAACAGGGGGCGAACCGGGGAGCTGTTTTTT

j_gene: TRBJ1-2
d_gene: TRBD1
v_gene: TRBV7-9
abundance: NA
CDR3aa: CASSLRTGVGPYGYTF
CDR3nt: TGTGCCAGCAGCTTACGGACAGGGGTGGGACCCTATGGCTACACCTTC

j_gene: TRBJ2-1
d_gene: NA
v_gene: TRBV5-1
abundance: NA
CDR3aa: CASSPAGTPSVTSSYSEQFF
CDR3nt: TGCGCCAGCAGCCCGGCCGGGACTCCCAGTGTGACCAGCTCCTACAGTGAGCAGTTCTTC

j_gene: TRBJ1-4
d_gene: NA
v_gene: TRBV7-9
abundance: NA
CDR3aa: CASSPGHPPTNEKLFF
CDR3nt: TGTGCCAGCAGCCCCGGACATCCCCCAACTAATGAAAAACTGTTTTTT

j_gene: TRBJ1-5
d_gene: TRBD1
v_gene: TRBV7-2
abundance: few
CDR3aa: CASSAQGYQPQHF
CDR3nt: TGTGCCAGCAGCGCACAGGGGTATCAGCCCCAGCATTTT

j_gene: TRBJ2-5
d_gene: NA
v_gene: TRBV9
abundance: NA
CDR3aa: CASNPGGTYDEQYF
CDR3nt: TGTGCCAGCAATCCCGGAGGGACTTACGATGAGCAGTACTTC